The TCR beta chain described here comes from a study of T cells in Graves' hyperthyroidism and ophthalmopathy. The CDR3 totals 16 residues. Germline V lookup: CDR1 SEHNR, CDR2 FQNEAQ (reference sequence). V was trimmed by 6 bases and J by 9 bases, leaving 24 bases between them. TCR beta CDR3 sequences were amplified from RNA transcripts. Initially, a first-round RT-PCR of the TCR CDR3 employed the HTBI primer set. In TCRdb, the multiplex PCR reads were re-called with MiXCR into one record per CDR3 protein. The sample lists hundreds of thousands of distinct CDR3 sequences; more than 13% were seen once. This clonotype has at least ten counts.

This receptor was taken from a man over 45 with Graves' ophthalmopathy. The material sequenced was blood. V gene TRBV7-9 combines with J gene TRBJ2-1; no definite D call. CDR3 in amino acids: CASRAHSYSDGVEQFF. As DNA, the CDR3 is TGTGCCAGCAGGGCGCACTCCTATTCTGATGGGGTTGAGCAGTTCTTC.